These 18 T cell receptor beta chains were all obtained from the same sample, sequenced in a study of shared clonotypes between healthy human individuals. Here immunoSEQ multiplex PCR was the method, and the copy in TCRdb shows in-frame clones only, minus some. The top ten hold 0.1% to 0.15% of the sample, which has about 2 million clones, about 95% seen once. The source material was naive CD4+ T cells sorted from blood. Noted subset: CD45RA+ positively selected. These receptors were obtained from a man younger than 30 in good health.

The chain carries TRBV10-3 and TRBJ2-3; 8 positions match TRBD2. The CDR3 runs 15 residues. Germline trimming cut 8 bases from V and 3 bases from J; bases unmatched to any gene: 10. Germline CDR1 ENHRY, CDR2 SYGVKD. The DNA for the CDR3 is TGTGCCATCCAGGGCGGACTAGCTGGAACAGATACGCAGTATTTT. It codes for CAIQGGLAGTDTQYF.

The rearrangement links TRBV19 to TRBJ2-1; D possibly matches TRBD1 or TRBD2 (5 bases each). CDR1 is LNHDA and CDR2 is SQIVND in the germline V gene (reference sequence). Trimming cost V 7 bases and J 8 bases, with 18 bases left between them. There are 14 residues in the CDR3. In DNA form, the CDR3 reads TGTGCCAGTAAGAGGAACGACCGAGGGGATGAGCAGTTCTTC. It specifies CASKRNDRGDEQFF.

The genes are TRBV7-2 and TRBJ2-7; 13 bases line up with TRBD2. J gave up 4 bases and V 1 base, and 7 bases lay outside the gene matches. Germline V lookup: CDR1 SGHTA, CDR2 FQGNSA. This CDR3 spans 17 amino acids. CDR3 DNA: TGTGCCAGCAGCTTAGGTTGGACTAGCGGGAGCTCTTACGAGCAGTACTTC. It is translated as CASSLGWTSGSSYEQYF.

Concerning this clone itself: Other DNA sequences in this specimen translate into the identical CDR3. The chain combines TRBV30 with TRBJ2-2; D gene uncertain. V lost 0 bases to trimming and J lost 1 base, with 6 bases between them. This CDR3 comprises 14 residues. Germline V gene sequence: CDR1 GTSNPN, CDR2 SVGIG (reference sequence). The chain's CDR3 is CAWSVRRNTGELFF. CDR3 DNA: TGTGCCTGGAGTGTACGCAGGAACACCGGGGAGCTGTTTTTT.

J is TRBJ1-4 and V is TRBV19; D remains unclear. The CDR3 totals 12 residues. Germline lookup yields CDR1 LNHDA and CDR2 SQIVND (reference sequence). V was cut by 11 bases and J by 7 bases, with 14 bases left in between. The CDR3 nucleotides are TGTGCCTCCAGTGCCAGTAGTGAAAAACTGTTTTTT. Translating it yields CASSASSEKLFF.

This chain links TRBV27 with TRBJ2-5; either TRBD1 or TRBD2 may supply D (6 bases each). CDR3 length equals 13 residues. Germline assignment: CDR1 MNHEY and CDR2 SMNVEV (reference sequence). Trimming left V 11 bases short and J 5 bases short, with 18 bases between. CDR3 sequence (DNA): TGTGCCTCAGGGGAGGCCAGACGGGAGACCCAGTACTTC. The encoded protein is CASGEARRETQYF.

The gene calls are TRBV27 and TRBJ2-7; D might be TRBD1 or TRBD2, each matching 5 bases. CDR3 length: 15 residues. Germline loops: CDR1 MNHEY, CDR2 SMNVEV (reference sequence). Trimming shortened V by 2 bases and J by 5 bases, and 16 bases separated the two germline ends. The CDR3 DNA reads TGTGCCAGCAGTTTACTTCCCTCGGGACGAGACGAGCAGTACTTC. It specifies CASSLLPSGRDEQYF.

This clone has only one observation. This chain joins TRBV9 and TRBJ1-1; possibly TRBD1 for D (6 bases). Deletions cut 3 bases from V and 3 bases from J, with 15 bases between. This CDR3 contains 15 residues. The germline CDR1 and CDR2 sequences are SGDLS and YYNGEE. For the CDR3, the DNA is TGTGCCAGCAGCGGATGGGGGCATGGTGACACTGAAGCTTTCTTT. The encoded protein is CASSGWGHGDTEAFF.

The CDR3 bases are TGTGCCAGCGCCGTAGACAGTAGCAATCAGCCCCAGCATTTT. It specifies CASAVDSSNQPQHF. The chain is built from TRBV6-5 and TRBJ1-5; maybe TRBD1 (5 bases). Germline V gene sequence: CDR1 MNHEY, CDR2 SVGAGI. The CDR3 totals 14 residues. V lost 8 bases, J lost 0 bases, and 11 bases lay in between.

This chain links TRBV6-5 with TRBJ1-4; TRBD1 might be the D (5 bases). The CDR3 covers 13 residues. The germline V and J ends were trimmed by 11 bases and 3 bases, with 13 bases remaining between them. Germline values: CDR1 MNHEY, CDR2 SVGAGI. For the CDR3, the DNA is TGTGCCGCTTCCAGGGCGGCTAATGAAAAACTGTTTTTT. Amino acid sequence: CAASRAANEKLFF.

This clone was recorded only once. This chain links TRBV29-1 with TRBJ2-7, with D perhaps TRBD1 (6 bases). CDR3 length equals 13 residues. V lost 3 bases and J lost 4, with 13 bases in between. CDR1 and CDR2 from the germline V gene are SQVTM and ANQGSEA. CDR3 bases: TGCAGCGTTGAGGGTCCACAGGGTTACGAGCAGTACTTC. This encodes CSVEGPQGYEQYF.

The genes are TRBV7-9 and TRBJ1-2; D is perhaps TRBD1 (6 bases). CDR3 length equals 14 residues. V was cut by 1 base and J by 7 bases, with 13 bases left in between. Per the germline V gene, CDR1 is SEHNR and CDR2 is FQNEAQ (reference sequence). CDR3 sequence: CASSLEQGGFGYTF. CDR3 in DNA: TGTGCCAGCAGCTTAGAACAGGGAGGGTTTGGCTACACCTTC.

This rearrangement joins TRBV27 to TRBJ2-3, with a weak D call TRBD1 (5 bases). The germline V gene has CDR1 MNHEY and CDR2 SMNVEV (reference sequence). This CDR3 contains 15 residues. Between the trimmed V and J ends, which lost 1 base and 2 bases, there was a span of 10 bases. The CDR3 here is CASSLLGQDTDTQYF. CDR3 in DNA: TGTGCCAGCAGTTTATTGGGGCAGGACACAGATACGCAGTATTTT.

This chain links TRBV5-1 with TRBJ2-2; D is ambiguous. Trimming took off 5 bases at V and 6 bases at J, with 5 bases between the two ends. This CDR3 region has 11 residues. Germline-derived CDR1 and CDR2 are SGHRS and YFSETQ. CDR3 amino acids: CASRFSGELFF. The CDR3 DNA sequence: TGCGCCAGCAGATTTTCCGGGGAGCTGTTTTTT.

This chain joins TRBV7-2 and TRBJ2-7; D uncertain. CDR1 is SGHTA and CDR2 is FQGNSA in the germline V gene. V dropped 5 bases and J dropped 7 bases, with 15 bases sitting between them. There are 13 residues in the CDR3. The CDR3 DNA is TGTGCCAGCAGCCCGTCTTCTCTGGTGGAGCAGTACTTC. Translating gives CASSPSSLVEQYF.

Comment on this clone: Other DNA sequences in this specimen translate into the identical CDR3. The chain combines TRBV10-3 with TRBJ2-7; D gene ambiguous. The CDR3 is made up of 13 amino acids. V was pared by 0 bases and J by 7 bases, with 10 bases between. The germline gives CDR1 ENHRY, CDR2 SYGVKD. The CDR3 sequence is CAISESTLWEQYF. Here the CDR3 DNA reads TGTGCCATCAGTGAGTCGACTCTCTGGGAGCAGTACTTC.

The V and J genes are TRBV5-4 and TRBJ2-5; 8 bases fit TRBD1. Trimming at V came to 4 bases and at J to 4 bases, leaving 12 bases not matched to a gene. Germline assignment: CDR1 SGHNT and CDR2 YYREEE (reference sequence). The CDR3 loop spans 16 amino acids. CDR3 residues: CASSIMPDRVGETQYF. The CDR3 coding sequence is TGTGCCAGCAGCATCATGCCGGACAGGGTAGGAGAGACCCAGTACTTC. The full variable domain, completed using reference TRBV5-4 and TRBJ2-5, is ETGVTQSPTHLIKTRGQQVTLRCSSQSGHNTVSWYQQALGQGPQFIFQYYREEENGRGNFPPRFSGLQFPNYSSELNVNALELDDSALYLCASSIMPDRVGETQYFGPGTRLLVL.

This chain links TRBV19 with TRBJ2-7; D uncertain. Germline V CDR1 and CDR2: LNHDA, SQIVND (reference sequence). The CDR3 totals 13 residues. Trimming stripped 4 bases from V and 6 bases from J, with 13 bases between. The CDR3 DNA reads as TGTGCCAGTAGTACTACCCCCAACGGCGAGCAGTACTTC. Encoded protein: CASSTTPNGEQYF.